The rows below give T cell receptor beta chains drawn from one sample of a study of tumor-infiltrating lymphocytes in primary liver carcinoma. TCRdb used MiXCR to reprocess the multiplex PCR reads, holding one entry per CDR3 protein. The sample has 110,000 or so distinct CDR3 sequences, roughly 80% seen once; the top ten hold 15% to 25%. Sequencing input: liver tumor tissue from sampling region 3. The receptors derive from a man aged 40-55 years with primary liver carcinoma and hepatitis B virus infection. The CDR3 runs from the conserved cysteine through the conserved F or W. The D gene is left open where the match is weak. Size is omitted from some rows. Given values are once, few, many or a class for expanded clones.

>NA|TRBD2|TRBV5-5|TRBJ2-3
CASSPTGTSGRGDTQYF
TGTGCCAGCAGTCCGACCGGGACTAGCGGGAGGGGAGATACGCAGTATTTT
>NA|NA|TRBV29-1|TRBJ2-1
CSLDSRIHEQFF
TGCAGCCTAGATTCAAGAATACATGAGCAGTTCTTC
>NA|NA|TRBV29-1|TRBJ1-2
CSRGGLNYGYTF
TGCAGCCGAGGAGGATTGAATTATGGCTACACTTTC
>once|NA|TRBV4-2|TRBJ2-1
CASNQDGGRTYNEPFF
TGTGCCAGCAACCAAGATGGGGGGAGGACCTACAATGAGCCGTTCTTC
>NA|NA|TRBV29-1|TRBJ2-3
CSLEGSLGERQDTQYF
TGCAGCCTTGAGGGGTCTCTGGGGGAGAGACAAGATACGCAGTATTTT
>NA|TRBD2|TRBV12-3/TRBV12-4|TRBJ2-5
CAISPNSGETQHF
TGTGCCATCAGTCCGAACAGCGGGGAGACCCAGCACTTC
>NA|NA|TRBV29-1|TRBJ2-7
CSVGQGAGEHYF
NA
>NA|TRBD1|TRBV11-2|TRBJ1-6
CASSREDRAYSPVHF
TGTGCCAGCAGTCGCGAGGACAGGGCCTATTCACCCGTCCACTTT
>NA|NA|TRBV2|TRBJ1-4
CASSDRGASNEKLFF
TGTGCCAGCAGTGACCGGGGGGCATCTAATGAAAAACTGTTTTTT
>NA|NA|TRBV6-1|TRBJ2-3
CASIDGGATQYF
TGTGCCAGCATTGATGGGGGAGCTACGCAGTACTTT
>NA|NA|TRBV11-2|TRBJ2-3
CASSSIMADTQYF
TGTGCGAGCAGCTCCATCATGGCGGATACGCAATATTTT
>NA|NA|TRBV29-1|TRBJ2-3
CSVEGGAGITETQYF
TGCAGCGTTGAGGGCGGGGCGGGCATCACAGAAACGCAATATTTT
>NA|NA|TRBV4-1|TRBJ2-2
CASSPGVLNTGELFF
TGCGCCAGCAGCCCTGGGGTCCTTAACACCGGGGAGCTGTTTTTT
>NA|NA|TRBV6-1|TRBJ2-1
CASNRGGASHNEQFF
TGTGCCAGCAACCGAGGCGGGGCCTCCCACAATGAGCAGTTCTTT
>NA|NA|TRBV12-3/TRBV12-4|TRBJ2-1
CASSLEVTFNNDQFF
TGTGCCAGCAGTCTAGAAGTCACCTTCAACAATGATCAGTTCTTC
>NA|NA|TRBV6-5|TRBJ1-2
CASSPQGRENYGYTF
TGTGCCAGTAGCCCCCAGGGCAGGGAAAACTATGGCTACACCTTC
>NA|NA|TRBV11-1|TRBJ2-3
CAGSSGGSSVGARTSTQYF
TGTGCCGGCAGCTCTGGGGGAAGCTCTGTTGGAGCCCGCACAAGTACGCAGTATTTT
>NA|TRBD1|TRBV6-6|TRBJ2-3
CAGRSTGDGDTQYF
TGTGCCGGCAGGTCTACAGGGGATGGAGATACGCAGTATTTT
>NA|NA|TRBV29-1|TRBJ1-3
CGVETGMSGNTIYF
TGCGGCGTTGAGACGGGGATGTCTGGAAACACCATATATTTT
>NA|TRBD1|TRBV14|TRBJ2-1
CASSLGGQGTGYNEQFF
TGTGCTAGCAGCCTAGGGGGTCAGGGGACAGGATACAATGAGCAGTTCTTC
>NA|NA|TRBV6-1|TRBJ2-2
CASNIEVGAPGELSF
TGTGCCAGCAACATTGAGGTTGGGGCCCCCGGGGAGCTGTCTTTT
>few|NA|TRBV28|TRBJ2-7
CASSPMADQRVDYF
TGTGCCAGCAGTCCCATGGCGGACCAGAGAGTCGATTACTTC